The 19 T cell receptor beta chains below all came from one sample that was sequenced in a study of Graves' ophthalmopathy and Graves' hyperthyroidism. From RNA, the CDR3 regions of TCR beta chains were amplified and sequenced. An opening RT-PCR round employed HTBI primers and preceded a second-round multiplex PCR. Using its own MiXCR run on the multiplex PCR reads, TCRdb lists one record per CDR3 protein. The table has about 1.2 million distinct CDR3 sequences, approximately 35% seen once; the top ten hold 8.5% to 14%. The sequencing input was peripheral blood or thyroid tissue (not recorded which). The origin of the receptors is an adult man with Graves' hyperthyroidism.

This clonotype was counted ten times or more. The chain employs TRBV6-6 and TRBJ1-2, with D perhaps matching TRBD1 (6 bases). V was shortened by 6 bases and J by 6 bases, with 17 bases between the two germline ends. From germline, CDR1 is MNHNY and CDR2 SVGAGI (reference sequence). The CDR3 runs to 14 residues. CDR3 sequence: CASRRYGTSDGYTF. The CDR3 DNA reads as TGTGCCAGCAGAAGATACGGGACATCAGATGGCTACACCTTC.

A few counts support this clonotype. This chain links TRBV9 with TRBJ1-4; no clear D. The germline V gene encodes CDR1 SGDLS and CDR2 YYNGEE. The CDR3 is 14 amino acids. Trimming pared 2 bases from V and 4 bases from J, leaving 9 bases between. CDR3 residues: CASSVSWDNEKLFF. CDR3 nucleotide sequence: TGTGCCAGCAGCGTCAGCTGGGATAATGAAAAACTGTTTTTT.

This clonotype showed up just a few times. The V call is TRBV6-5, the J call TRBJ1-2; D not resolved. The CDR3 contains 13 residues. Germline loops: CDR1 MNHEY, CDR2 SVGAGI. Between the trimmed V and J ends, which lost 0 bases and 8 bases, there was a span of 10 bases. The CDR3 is CASSYSYSHGYTF. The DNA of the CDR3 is TGTGCCAGCAGTTACTCTTACTCCCACGGCTACACCTTC.

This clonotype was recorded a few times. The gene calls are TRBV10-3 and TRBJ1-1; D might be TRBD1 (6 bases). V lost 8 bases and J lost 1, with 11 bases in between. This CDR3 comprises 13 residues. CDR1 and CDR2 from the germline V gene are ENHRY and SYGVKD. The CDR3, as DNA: TGTGCCATCCCCGGGACAACGAACACTGAAGCTTTCTTT. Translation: CAIPGTTNTEAFF.

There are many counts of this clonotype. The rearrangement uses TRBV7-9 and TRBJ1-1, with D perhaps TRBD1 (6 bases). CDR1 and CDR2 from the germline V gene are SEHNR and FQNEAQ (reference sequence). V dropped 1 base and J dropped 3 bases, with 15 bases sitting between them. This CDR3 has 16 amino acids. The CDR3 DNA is TGTGCCAGCAGCTTAGGGAAACAGGGTTGGGACACTGAAGCTTTCTTT. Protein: CASSLGKQGWDTEAFF.

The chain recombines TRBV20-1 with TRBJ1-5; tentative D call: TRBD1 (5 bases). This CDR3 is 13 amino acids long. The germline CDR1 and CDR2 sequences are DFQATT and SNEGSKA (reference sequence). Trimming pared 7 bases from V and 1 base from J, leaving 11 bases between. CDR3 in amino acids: CSERGTSNQPQHF. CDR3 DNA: TGCAGTGAGAGAGGGACGAGCAATCAGCCCCAGCATTTT.

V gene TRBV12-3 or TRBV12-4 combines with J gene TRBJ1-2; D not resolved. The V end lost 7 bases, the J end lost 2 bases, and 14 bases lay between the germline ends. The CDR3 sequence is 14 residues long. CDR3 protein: CASTTWAANYGYTF. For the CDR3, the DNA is TGTGCCAGCACAACTTGGGCAGCGAACTATGGCTACACCTTC.

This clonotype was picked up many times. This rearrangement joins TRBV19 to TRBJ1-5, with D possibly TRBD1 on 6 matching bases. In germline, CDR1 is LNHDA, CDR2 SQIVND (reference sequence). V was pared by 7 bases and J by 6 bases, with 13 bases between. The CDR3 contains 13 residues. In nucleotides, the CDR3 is TGTGCCAGTAAGGACAGAGGGGGTCAGCCCCAGCATTTT. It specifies CASKDRGGQPQHF.

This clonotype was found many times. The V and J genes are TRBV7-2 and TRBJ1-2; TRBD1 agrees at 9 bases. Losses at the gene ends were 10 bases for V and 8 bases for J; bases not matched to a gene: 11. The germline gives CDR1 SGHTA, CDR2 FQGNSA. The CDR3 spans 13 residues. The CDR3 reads CATTSDRGLGYTF. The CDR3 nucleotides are TGTGCCACGACCTCGGACAGGGGTTTAGGCTACACCTTC.

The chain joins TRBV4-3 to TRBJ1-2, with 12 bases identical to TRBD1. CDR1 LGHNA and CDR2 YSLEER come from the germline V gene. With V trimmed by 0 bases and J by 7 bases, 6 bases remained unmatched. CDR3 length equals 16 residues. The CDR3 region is CASSQDGTGGAGGYTF. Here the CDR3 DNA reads TGCGCCAGCAGCCAAGATGGGACAGGGGGCGCCGGTGGCTACACCTTC.

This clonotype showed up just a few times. CDR3: CASSIVWGDKANTGELFF. The CDR3 DNA sequence: TGTGCCAGTAGTATAGTTTGGGGAGACAAAGCGAACACCGGGGAGCTGTTTTTT. V and J are TRBV19 and TRBJ2-2, with D maybe TRBD2 (5 bases). Between the trimmed V and J ends, which lost 1 base and 0 bases, there was a span of 15 bases. Germline V gives CDR1 LNHDA, CDR2 SQIVND (reference sequence). This CDR3 is built from 18 residues.

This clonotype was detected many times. The CDR3 spells CASSLGVGGETQYF. The CDR3 region has the DNA TGTGCCAGCAGCTTGGGCGTCGGGGGGGAGACCCAGTACTTC. The chain has TRBV7-2 and TRBJ2-5; 7 positions agree with TRBD2. Germline trimming cut 3 bases from V and 5 bases from J; bases unmatched to any gene: 6. CDR3 length: 14 amino acids. Germline V lookup: CDR1 SGHTA, CDR2 FQGNSA.

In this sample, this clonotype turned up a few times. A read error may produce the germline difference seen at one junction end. The CDR3, as DNA: TGTGCCAGCAGCTTTAGCCCGGGGTCTGCAGAGACCCAGTACTTC. It codes for CASSFSPGSAETQYF. The rearrangement joins TRBV5-1 to TRBJ2-5; tentatively, D is TRBD2 (5 bases). This CDR3 spans 15 amino acids. CDR1 is SGHRS and CDR2 is YFSETQ in the germline V gene.

In nucleotides, the CDR3 is TGTGCCAGCAGACCCCATTCAGCGGGAAGCATCCTAGAGACCCAGTACTTC. Its translation is CASRPHSAGSILETQYF. This chain uses TRBV6-2 or TRBV6-3 with TRBJ2-5; 7 bases line up with TRBD2. Per the germline V gene, CDR1 is MNHEY and CDR2 is SVGEGT. V trimming: 6 bases; J trimming: 4 bases; junction bases outside the gene matches: 17. The CDR3 is 17 residues long.

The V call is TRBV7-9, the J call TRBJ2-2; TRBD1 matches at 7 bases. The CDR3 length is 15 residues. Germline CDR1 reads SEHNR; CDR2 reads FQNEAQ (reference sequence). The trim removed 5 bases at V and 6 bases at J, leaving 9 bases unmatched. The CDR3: CASSKEGGIAGELFF. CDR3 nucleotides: TGTGCCAGCAGCAAGGAAGGGGGCATAGCCGGGGAGCTGTTTTTT.

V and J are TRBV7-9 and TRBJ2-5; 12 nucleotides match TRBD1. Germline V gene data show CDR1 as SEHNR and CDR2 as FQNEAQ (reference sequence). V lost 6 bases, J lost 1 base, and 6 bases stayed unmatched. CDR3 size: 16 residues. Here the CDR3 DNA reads TGTGCCAGCAGTGAGGGACAGGGGGCTACCCAAGAGACCCAGTACTTC. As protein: CASSEGQGATQETQYF.

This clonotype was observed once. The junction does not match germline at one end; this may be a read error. The CDR3 spells CASSQDPLGEPFF. The CDR3 bases are TGTGCCAGCAGCCAAGACCCCCTCGGGGAGCCGTTTTTT. The chain links TRBV25-1 to TRBJ2-2; TRBD2 is a possible D gene (5 bases). Germline CDR1 is MGHDK and CDR2 is SYGVNS. CDR3 length equals 13 residues.

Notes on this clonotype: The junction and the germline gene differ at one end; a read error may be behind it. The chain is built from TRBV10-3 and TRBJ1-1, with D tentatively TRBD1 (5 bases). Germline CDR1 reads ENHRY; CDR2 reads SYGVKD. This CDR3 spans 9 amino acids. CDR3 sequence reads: CAIRAGLPF. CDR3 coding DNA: TGTGCCATCAGGGCAGGGCTCCCCTTT.

This CDR3 reads CAISQGVEAFF. DNA for the CDR3: TGTGCCATCAGTCAAGGGGTGGAAGCTTTCTTT. The gene calls are TRBV10-3 and TRBJ1-1; D might be TRBD1 (5 bases). The CDR3 runs to 11 residues. V lost 5 bases to trimming and J lost 8 bases, with 9 bases between them. Germline loops: CDR1 ENHRY, CDR2 SYGVKD.